These 10 T cell receptor beta chains originate from one sample sequenced in a study of preoperative IRX-2 immunotherapy in early breast cancer. Treatment described: preoperative locoregional IRX-2 cytokine immunotherapy. The repertoire was sequenced with immunoSEQ multiplex PCR; TCRdb's copy has only in-frame clones and lacks some. The sample lists 30,000 to 35,000 clones; about 95% were seen once. The sample here was taken from a patient treated with IRX-2 immunotherapy. The receptor source for this set is a human donor with breast cancer.

The chain carries TRBV7-2 and TRBJ2-4; 9 bases fit TRBD2. The CDR3 is made up of 16 amino acids. In germline, CDR1 is SGHTA, CDR2 FQGNSA. Unmatched junction bases numbered 7, after V lost 6 bases and J lost 1 base. For the CDR3, the DNA is TGTGCCAGCAGTTTTACTAGCGGGTTTGCCAAAAACATTCAGTACTTC. Amino acid sequence: CASSFTSGFAKNIQYF.

The rearrangement links TRBV28 to TRBJ2-1, with 7 bases identical to TRBD1. Germline CDR1 MDHEN, CDR2 SYDVKM. Trimming cost V 5 bases and J 0 bases; bases outside gene matches: 4. This CDR3 spans 15 amino acids. Here the CDR3 reads CASSRQGSSYNEQFF. CDR3 nucleotides: TGTGCCAGCAGTCGACAGGGTAGCTCCTACAATGAGCAGTTCTTC.

The rearrangement links TRBV10-3 to TRBJ1-3, with D perhaps TRBD1 (6 bases). V was clipped by 10 bases and J by 4 bases, with 17 bases between them. The length of the CDR3 is 14 residues. Germline CDR1 ENHRY, CDR2 SYGVKD. CDR3 in amino acids: CATAGGAGGNTIYF. CDR3 nucleotide sequence: TGTGCCACGGCTGGGGGCGCAGGAGGAAACACCATATATTTT.

The J gene is TRBJ2-2, the V gene TRBV30; TRBD1 matches 8 bases. Germline assignment: CDR1 GTSNPN and CDR2 SVGIG (reference sequence). V shed 4 bases and J 3 bases; nucleotides not matched to a gene: 4. The CDR3 runs to 14 residues. This CDR3 reads CAWNRQGYTGELFF. CDR3 bases: TGTGCCTGGAATAGACAGGGGTACACCGGGGAGCTGTTTTTT.

The V call is TRBV11-2, the J call TRBJ1-3; TRBD1 might be the D (6 bases). The CDR3 is 16 residues long. The germline V gene has CDR1 SGHAT and CDR2 FQNNGV. The germline V and J ends were trimmed by 5 bases and 4 bases, with 18 bases remaining between them. The DNA of the CDR3 is TGTGCCAGCAGCCCCCAACAGGGTACTGCCGGAAACACCATATATTTT. This gives the protein CASSPQQGTAGNTIYF. The full variable domain, in which reference TRBV11-2 and TRBJ1-3 provide the parts outside the CDR3, is EAGVAQSPRYKIIEKRQSVAFWCNPISGHATLYWYQQILGQGPKLLIQFQNNGVVDDSQLPKDRFSAERLKGVDSTLKIQPAKLEDSAVYLCASSPQQGTAGNTIYFGEGSWLTVV.

This sequence joins TRBV5-6 and TRBJ2-2; D is uncertain. CDR1 is SGHDT and CDR2 is YYEEEE in the germline V gene. V lost 6 bases to trimming and J lost 0 bases, with 9 bases between them. The CDR3 sequence is 14 residues long. This chain's CDR3 is CASTGDPNTGELFF. CDR3 sequence (DNA): TGTGCCAGCACCGGCGATCCGAACACCGGGGAGCTGTTTTTT.

The chain carries TRBV28 and TRBJ1-5, with 9 bases identical to TRBD1. Germline V gives CDR1 MDHEN, CDR2 SYDVKM. There are 15 residues in the CDR3. Trimming cost V 6 bases and J 9 bases; bases outside gene matches: 12. This CDR3 reads CASSWDRASSGPQHF. The CDR3, as DNA: TGTGCCAGCAGCTGGGACAGGGCCTCTAGTGGGCCCCAGCATTTT.

V is TRBV5-1 and J is TRBJ2-7, with D perhaps assigned TRBD1 or TRBD2 (5 bases each). The germline V and J ends were trimmed by 0 bases and 2 bases, with 9 bases remaining between them. This CDR3 comprises 14 residues. Germline lookup yields CDR1 SGHRS and CDR2 YFSETQ. The CDR3 DNA sequence: TGCGCCAGCAGCTTGGGGTGGGGGACCTACGAGCAGTACTTC. Translating gives CASSLGWGTYEQYF.

V and J are TRBV29-1 and TRBJ2-1, with D perhaps TRBD2 (5 bases). V was shortened by 8 bases and J by 4 bases, with 21 bases between the two germline ends. Germline CDR1 reads SQVTM; CDR2 reads ANQGSEA. The CDR3 consists of 15 residues. CDR3 nucleotide sequence: TGCAGCACCCGGTCTTGGGAGATCGCTTACAATGAGCAGTTCTTC. This encodes CSTRSWEIAYNEQFF.

V and J are TRBV28 and TRBJ1-1, with TRBD1 as a possible D gene (6 bases). The V gene lost 2 bases and the J gene lost 10 bases, with 11 bases spanning the gap. The CDR3 is 12 amino acids. Germline lookup yields CDR1 MDHEN and CDR2 SYDVKM. CDR3 bases: TGTGCCAGCAGTTTAGTACAGGGCCGAGCTTTCTTT. Its translation is CASSLVQGRAFF.